This T cell receptor beta chain comes out of a study of blood T cells in healthy people across ages. Study conclusions and caveats: Measured against age, TCR beta diversity per million T cells decreased in a roughly linear manner.

A sample-barcoded 5' primer and a J-beta primer mix were used in a second PCR of about 7 to 12 cycles. In TCRdb, the 5' RACE reads were re-called with MiXCR into one record per CDR3 protein. Among about 800,000 distinct CDR3 sequences listed, 25% were seen once. In regard to this clonotype: Its antigen is unknown.

The CDR3 totals 19 residues. The same sample was also studied in work on T cells of mothers and their children.

The sequence came from a boy younger than 18 in good health. The chain employs TRBV21-1 and TRBJ1-1; TRBD1 was called by the table and not checked on the DNA. TRBV21-1 represents a pseudogene. The sequencing sample was made of blood. CDR3 coding DNA: TGTGCCAGCAGCAAGGGAAGCGACAGGGGGCTATGTCTAAACACTGAAGCTTTCTTT. Translation: CASSKGSDRGLCLNTEAFF.